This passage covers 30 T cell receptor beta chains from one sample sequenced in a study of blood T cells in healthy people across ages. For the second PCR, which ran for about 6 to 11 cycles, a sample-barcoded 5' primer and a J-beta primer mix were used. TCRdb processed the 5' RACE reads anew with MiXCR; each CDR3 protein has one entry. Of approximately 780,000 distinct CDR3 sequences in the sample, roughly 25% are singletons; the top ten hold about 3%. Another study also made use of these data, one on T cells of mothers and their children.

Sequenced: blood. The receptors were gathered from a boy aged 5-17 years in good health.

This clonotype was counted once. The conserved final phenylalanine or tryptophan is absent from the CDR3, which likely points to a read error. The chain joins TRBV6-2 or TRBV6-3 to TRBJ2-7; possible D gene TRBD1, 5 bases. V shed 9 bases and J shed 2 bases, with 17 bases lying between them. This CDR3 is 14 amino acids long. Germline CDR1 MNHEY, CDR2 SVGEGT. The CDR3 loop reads CASSQGLFTYEQYL. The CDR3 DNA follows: TGTGCCAGTAGTCAGGGATTGTTCACCTACGAGCAGTACCTC.

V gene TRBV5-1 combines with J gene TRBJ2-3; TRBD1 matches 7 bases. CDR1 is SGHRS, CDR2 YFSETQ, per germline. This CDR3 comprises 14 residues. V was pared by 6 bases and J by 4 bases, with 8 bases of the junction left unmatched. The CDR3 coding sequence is TGCGCCAGCACCAGGACAGGACCCCCAGATACGCAGTATTTT. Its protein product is CASTRTGPPDTQYF.

The CDR3 reads CASTLTNLNTEAFF. The CDR3 nucleotides are TGTGCCAGCACCCTAACAAATTTGAACACTGAAGCTTTCTTT. This chain joins TRBV7-9 and TRBJ1-1; D is undetermined. Germline V gene data show CDR1 as SEHNR and CDR2 as FQNEAQ (reference sequence). The CDR3 has 14 residues. Trimming cost V 7 bases and J 0 bases, with 12 bases left between them.

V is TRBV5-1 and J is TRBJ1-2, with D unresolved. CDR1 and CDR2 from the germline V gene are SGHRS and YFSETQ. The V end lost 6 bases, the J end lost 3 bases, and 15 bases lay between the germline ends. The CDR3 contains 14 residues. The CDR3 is CASKGDPRDYGYTF. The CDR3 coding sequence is TGCGCCAGCAAAGGAGATCCTAGGGACTATGGCTACACCTTC.

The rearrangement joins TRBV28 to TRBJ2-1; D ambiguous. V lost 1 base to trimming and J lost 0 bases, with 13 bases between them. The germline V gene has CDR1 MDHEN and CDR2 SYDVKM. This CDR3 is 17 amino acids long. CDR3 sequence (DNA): TGTGCCAGCAGTTTATCGGCGCCATACAGCTCCTACAATGAGCAGTTCTTC. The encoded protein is CASSLSAPYSSYNEQFF. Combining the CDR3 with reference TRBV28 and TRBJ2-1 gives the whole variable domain DVKVTQSSRYLVKRTGEKVFLECVQDMDHENMFWYRQDPGLGLRLIYFSYDVKMKEKGDIPEGYSVSREKKERFSLILESASTNQTSMYLCASSLSAPYSSYNEQFFGPGTRLTVL.

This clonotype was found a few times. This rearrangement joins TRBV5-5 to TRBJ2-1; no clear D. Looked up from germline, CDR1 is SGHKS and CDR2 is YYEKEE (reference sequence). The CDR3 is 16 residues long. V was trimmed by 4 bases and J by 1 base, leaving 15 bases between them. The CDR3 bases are TGTGCCAGCAGCCCCCGCCCGATGGGATCCTACAATGAGCAGTTCTTC. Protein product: CASSPRPMGSYNEQFF.

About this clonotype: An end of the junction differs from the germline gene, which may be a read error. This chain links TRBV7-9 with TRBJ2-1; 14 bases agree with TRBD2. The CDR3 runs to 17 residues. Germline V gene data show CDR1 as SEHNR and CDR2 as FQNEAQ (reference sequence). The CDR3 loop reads CAGSLTGTSGGYNEQFF. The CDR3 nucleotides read TGTGCCGGCAGCCTCACAGGGACTAGCGGGGGCTACAATGAGCAGTTCTTC.

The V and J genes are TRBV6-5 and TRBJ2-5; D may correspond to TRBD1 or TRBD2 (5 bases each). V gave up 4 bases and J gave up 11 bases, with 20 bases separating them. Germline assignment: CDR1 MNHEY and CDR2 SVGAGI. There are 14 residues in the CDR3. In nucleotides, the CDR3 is TGTGCCAGCAGTTGGGGGTGGAGAGGTGGAGAGCAGTACTTC. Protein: CASSWGWRGGEQYF.

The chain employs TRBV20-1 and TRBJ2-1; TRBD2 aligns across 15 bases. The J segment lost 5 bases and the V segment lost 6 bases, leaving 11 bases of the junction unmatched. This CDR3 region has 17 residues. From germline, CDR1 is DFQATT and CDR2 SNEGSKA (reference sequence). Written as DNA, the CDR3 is TGCAGTGCCCTTGGACTAGCGGGGGGGCAACGGGACAATGAGCAGTTCTTC. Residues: CSALGLAGGQRDNEQFF.

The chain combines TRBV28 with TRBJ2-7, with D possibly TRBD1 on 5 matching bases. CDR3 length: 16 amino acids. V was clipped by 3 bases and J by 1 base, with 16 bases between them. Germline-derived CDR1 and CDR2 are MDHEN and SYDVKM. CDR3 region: CASSFPLRTRSYEQYF. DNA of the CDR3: TGTGCCAGCAGTTTCCCCCTCCGGACACGGTCCTACGAGCAGTACTTC.

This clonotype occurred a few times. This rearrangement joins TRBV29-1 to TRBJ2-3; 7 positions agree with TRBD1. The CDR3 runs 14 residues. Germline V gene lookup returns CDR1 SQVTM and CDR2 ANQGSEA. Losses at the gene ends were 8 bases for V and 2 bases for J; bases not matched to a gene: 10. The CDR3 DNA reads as TGCAGCTTCAGACGGACAGGTGACACAGATACGCAGTATTTT. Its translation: CSFRRTGDTDTQYF.

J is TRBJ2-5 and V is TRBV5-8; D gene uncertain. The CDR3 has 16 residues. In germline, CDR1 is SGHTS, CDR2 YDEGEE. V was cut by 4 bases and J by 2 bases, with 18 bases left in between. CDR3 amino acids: CASSPGVLVLQETQYF. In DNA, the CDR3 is TGTGCCAGCAGCCCTGGGGTACTGGTACTGCAAGAGACCCAGTACTTC.

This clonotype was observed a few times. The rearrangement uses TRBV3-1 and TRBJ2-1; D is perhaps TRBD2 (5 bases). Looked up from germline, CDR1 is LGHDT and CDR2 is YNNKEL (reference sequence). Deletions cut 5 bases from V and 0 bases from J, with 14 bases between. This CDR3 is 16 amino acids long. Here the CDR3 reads CASSETGLSSYNEQFF. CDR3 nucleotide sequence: TGTGCCAGCAGCGAGACCGGACTCAGCTCCTACAATGAGCAGTTCTTC.

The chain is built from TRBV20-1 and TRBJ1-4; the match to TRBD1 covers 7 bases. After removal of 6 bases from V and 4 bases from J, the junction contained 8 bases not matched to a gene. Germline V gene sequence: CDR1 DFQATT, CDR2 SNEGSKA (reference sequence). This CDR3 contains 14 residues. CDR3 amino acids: CSAARQGLNEKLFF. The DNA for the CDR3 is TGCAGTGCGGCAAGACAGGGACTTAATGAAAAACTGTTTTTT.

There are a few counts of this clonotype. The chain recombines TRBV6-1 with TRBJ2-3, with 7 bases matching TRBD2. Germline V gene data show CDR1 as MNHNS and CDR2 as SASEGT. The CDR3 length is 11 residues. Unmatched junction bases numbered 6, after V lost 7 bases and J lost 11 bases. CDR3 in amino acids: CASIWTGGQYF. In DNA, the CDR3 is TGTGCCAGCATATGGACGGGGGGGCAGTATTTT.

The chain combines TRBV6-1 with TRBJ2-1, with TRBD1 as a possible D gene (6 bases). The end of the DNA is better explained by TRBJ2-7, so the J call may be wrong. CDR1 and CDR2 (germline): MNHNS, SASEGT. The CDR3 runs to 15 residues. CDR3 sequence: CASSEAPGHLYEQYF. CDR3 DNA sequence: TGTGCCAGCAGTGAAGCGCCGGGACACCTCTACGAGCAGTACTTC.

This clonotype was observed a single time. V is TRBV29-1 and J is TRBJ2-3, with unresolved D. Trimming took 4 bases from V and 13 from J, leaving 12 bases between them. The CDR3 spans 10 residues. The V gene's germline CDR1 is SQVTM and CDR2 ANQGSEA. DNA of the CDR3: TGCAGCGTTGGACAATATAAAGAGTATTTT. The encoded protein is CSVGQYKEYF.

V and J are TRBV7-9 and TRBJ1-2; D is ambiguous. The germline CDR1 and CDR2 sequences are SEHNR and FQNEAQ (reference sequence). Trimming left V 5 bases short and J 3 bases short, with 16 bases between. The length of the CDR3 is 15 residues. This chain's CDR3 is CASSPGWGEDYGYTF. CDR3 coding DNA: TGTGCCAGCAGCCCCGGATGGGGTGAGGACTATGGCTACACCTTC.

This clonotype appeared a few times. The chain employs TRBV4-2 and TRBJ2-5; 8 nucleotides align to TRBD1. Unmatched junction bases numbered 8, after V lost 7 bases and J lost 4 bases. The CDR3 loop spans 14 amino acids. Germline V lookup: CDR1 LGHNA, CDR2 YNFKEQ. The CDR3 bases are TGTGCCAGCATAGGGGGACAGGTTCGAGAGACCCAGTACTTC. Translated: CASIGGQVRETQYF.

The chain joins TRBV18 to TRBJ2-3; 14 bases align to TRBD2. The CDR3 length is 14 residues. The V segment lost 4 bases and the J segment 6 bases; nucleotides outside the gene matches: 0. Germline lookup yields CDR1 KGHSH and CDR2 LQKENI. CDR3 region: CASSRTSGGDTQYF. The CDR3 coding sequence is TGTGCCAGCTCACGGACTAGCGGGGGGGATACGCAGTATTTT.

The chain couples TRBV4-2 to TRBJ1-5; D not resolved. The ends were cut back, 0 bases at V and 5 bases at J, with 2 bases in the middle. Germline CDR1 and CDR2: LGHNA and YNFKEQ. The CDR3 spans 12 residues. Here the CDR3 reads CASSQEDQPQHF. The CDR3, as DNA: TGTGCCAGCAGCCAAGAGGATCAGCCCCAGCATTTT.

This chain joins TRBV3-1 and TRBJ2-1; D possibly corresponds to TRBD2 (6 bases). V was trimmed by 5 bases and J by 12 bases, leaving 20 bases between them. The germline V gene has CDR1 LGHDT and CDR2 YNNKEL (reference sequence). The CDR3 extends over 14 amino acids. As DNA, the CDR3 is TGTGCCAGCAGCGGGGGGTACCCGCAATTCCGGCAGTTCTTC. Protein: CASSGGYPQFRQFF.

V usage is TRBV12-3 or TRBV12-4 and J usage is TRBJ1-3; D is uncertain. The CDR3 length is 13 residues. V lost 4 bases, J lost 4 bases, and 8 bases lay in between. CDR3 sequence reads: CASSSPFGNTIYF. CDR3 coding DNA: TGTGCCAGCAGTTCCCCATTCGGAAACACCATATATTTT.

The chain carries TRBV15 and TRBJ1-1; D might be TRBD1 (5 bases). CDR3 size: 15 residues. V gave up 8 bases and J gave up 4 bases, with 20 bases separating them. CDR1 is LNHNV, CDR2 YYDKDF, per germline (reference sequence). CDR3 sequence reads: CATRNQPGHFTEAFF. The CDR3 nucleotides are TGTGCCACCCGAAACCAGCCTGGACACTTCACTGAAGCTTTCTTT.

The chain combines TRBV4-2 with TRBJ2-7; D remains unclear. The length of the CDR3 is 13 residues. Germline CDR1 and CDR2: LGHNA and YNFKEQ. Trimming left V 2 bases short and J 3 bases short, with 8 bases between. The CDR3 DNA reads TGTGCCAGCAGCCAACGGAACGACTACGAGCAGTACTTC. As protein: CASSQRNDYEQYF.

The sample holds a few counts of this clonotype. The chain's CDR3 is CASSPRQGRGETQYF. The DNA of the CDR3 is TGTGCCAGCAGTCCCAGGCAGGGCAGGGGGGAGACCCAGTACTTC. This chain uses TRBV6-5 with TRBJ2-5; TRBD1 agrees at 7 bases. J lost 5 bases, V lost 5 bases, and 11 bases had no gene match. CDR1 and CDR2 (germline): MNHEY, SVGAGI. The CDR3 is made up of 15 amino acids.

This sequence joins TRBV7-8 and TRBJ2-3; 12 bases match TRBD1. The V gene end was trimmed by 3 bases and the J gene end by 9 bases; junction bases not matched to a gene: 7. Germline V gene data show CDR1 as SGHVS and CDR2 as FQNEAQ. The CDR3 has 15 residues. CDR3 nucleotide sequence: TGTGCCAGCAGCTTTAACCGGGACAGGGGGCGAACGCAGTATTTT. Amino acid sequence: CASSFNRDRGRTQYF.

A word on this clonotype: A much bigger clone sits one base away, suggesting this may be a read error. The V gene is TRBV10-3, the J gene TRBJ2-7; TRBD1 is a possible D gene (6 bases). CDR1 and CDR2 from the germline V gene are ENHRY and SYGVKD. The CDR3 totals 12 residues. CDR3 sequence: CAVSGRGYEQYF. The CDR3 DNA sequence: TGTGCCGTCAGTGGCAGGGGTTACGAGCAGTACTTC.

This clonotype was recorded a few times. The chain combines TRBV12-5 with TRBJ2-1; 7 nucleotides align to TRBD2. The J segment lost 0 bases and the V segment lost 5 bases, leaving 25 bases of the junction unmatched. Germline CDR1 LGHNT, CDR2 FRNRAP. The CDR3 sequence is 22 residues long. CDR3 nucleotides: TGTGCTAGTGGTCTCCCCCTGGGGCGGGGGTTACTAATTGAAAGCTCCTACAATGAGCAGTTCTTC. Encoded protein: CASGLPLGRGLLIESSYNEQFF.

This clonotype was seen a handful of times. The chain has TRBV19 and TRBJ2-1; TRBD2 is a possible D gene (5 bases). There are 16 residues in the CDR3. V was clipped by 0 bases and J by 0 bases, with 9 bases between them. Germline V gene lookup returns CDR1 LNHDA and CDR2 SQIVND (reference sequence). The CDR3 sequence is CASSIDLGVSYNEQFF. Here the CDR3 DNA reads TGTGCCAGTAGTATAGATCTGGGAGTCTCCTACAATGAGCAGTTCTTC.